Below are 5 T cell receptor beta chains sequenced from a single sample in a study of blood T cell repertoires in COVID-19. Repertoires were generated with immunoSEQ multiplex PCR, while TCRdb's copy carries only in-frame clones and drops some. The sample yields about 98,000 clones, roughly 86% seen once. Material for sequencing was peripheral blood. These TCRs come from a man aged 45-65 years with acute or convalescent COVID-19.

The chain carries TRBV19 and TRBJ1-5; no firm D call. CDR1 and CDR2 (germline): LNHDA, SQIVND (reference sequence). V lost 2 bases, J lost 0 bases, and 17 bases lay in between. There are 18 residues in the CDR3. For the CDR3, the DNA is TGTGCCAGTAGTATAAAGAACGGGTTCGGTGTTAGCAATCAGCCCCAGCATTTT. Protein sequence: CASSIKNGFGVSNQPQHF.

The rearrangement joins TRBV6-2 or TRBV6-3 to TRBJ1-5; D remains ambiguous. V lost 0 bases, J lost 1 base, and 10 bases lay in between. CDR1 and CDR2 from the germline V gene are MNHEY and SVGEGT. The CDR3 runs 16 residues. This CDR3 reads CASSYSAGLSNQPQHF. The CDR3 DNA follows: TGTGCCAGCAGTTACTCGGCGGGGTTGAGCAATCAGCCCCAGCATTTT.

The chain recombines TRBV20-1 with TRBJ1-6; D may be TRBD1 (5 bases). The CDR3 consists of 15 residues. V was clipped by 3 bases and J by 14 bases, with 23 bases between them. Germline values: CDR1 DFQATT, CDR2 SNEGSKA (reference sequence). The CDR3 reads CSASSYIGAGRSLHF. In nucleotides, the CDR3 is TGCAGTGCTAGTTCCTATATAGGGGCGGGGAGGTCCCTCCACTTT.

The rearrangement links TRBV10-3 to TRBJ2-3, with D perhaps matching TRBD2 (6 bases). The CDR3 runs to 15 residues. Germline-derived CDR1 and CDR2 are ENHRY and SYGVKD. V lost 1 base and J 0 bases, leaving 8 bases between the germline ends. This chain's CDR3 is CAISEYGTSTDTQYF. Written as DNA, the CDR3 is TGTGCCATCAGTGAGTACGGGACTAGCACAGATACGCAGTATTTT.

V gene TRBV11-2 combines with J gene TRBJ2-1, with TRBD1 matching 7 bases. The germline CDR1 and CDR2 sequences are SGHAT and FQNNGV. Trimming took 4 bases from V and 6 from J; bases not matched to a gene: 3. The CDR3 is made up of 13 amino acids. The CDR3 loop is CASSSSGGNEQFF. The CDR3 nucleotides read TGTGCCAGCAGCTCCTCAGGGGGCAATGAGCAGTTCTTC.